The following is a T cell receptor (beta chain) sequence with its context. The antigen is unknown. The data belong to a study of CD8+CD57+ T cells in acquired aplastic anemia. Study in general: Sorted CD4+ plus CD8+ cells gave DNA averaging roughly 3 ug. Healthy donors yielded some 9.9 million CD4+ cell reads on average.

General study findings and limits: About 30 CD8+ CDR3 sequences occurred in both the patients and the controls.

The CDR3 covers 15 residues. CDR1 is ENHRY and CDR2 is SYGVKD in the germline V gene. The trim removed 4 bases at V and 7 bases at J, leaving 6 bases unmatched. Genomic DNA was employed as the template in profiling TCR beta VDJ and CDR3. TCRdb re-analysed the reads in MiXCR, keeping a single row per CDR3 protein. The table includes about 170,000 distinct CDR3 sequences, roughly 40% detected once. The receptor was isolated from a human donor in good health. The rearrangement joins TRBV10-3 to TRBJ2-2; the match to TRBD2 covers 10 bases. Sequenced input: sorted CD4+, CD8+, or CD8+CD57+ T cells (not recorded which) from PBMCs. The CDR3 DNA reads as TGTGCCATCAGTGCCGAGCGGGGGGGCAACGGGGAGCTGTTTTTT. Protein: CAISAERGGNGELFF.